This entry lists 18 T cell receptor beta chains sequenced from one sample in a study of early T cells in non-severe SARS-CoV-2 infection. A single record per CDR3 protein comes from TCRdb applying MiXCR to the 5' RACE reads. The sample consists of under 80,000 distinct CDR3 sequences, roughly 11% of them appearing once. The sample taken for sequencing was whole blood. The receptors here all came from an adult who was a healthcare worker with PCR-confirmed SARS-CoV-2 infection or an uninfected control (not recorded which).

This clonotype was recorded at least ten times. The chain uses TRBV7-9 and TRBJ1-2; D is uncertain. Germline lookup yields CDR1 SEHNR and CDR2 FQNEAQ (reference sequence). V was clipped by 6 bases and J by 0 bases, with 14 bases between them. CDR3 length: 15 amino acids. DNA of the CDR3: TGTGCCAGCAGTGTTGAGGCCCCCGCTAACTATGGCTACACCTTC. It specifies CASSVEAPANYGYTF. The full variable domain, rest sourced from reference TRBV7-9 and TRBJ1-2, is DTGVSQNPRHKITKRGQNVTFRCDPISEHNRLYWYRQTLGQGPEFLTYFQNEAQLEKSRLLSDRFSAERPKGSFSTLEIQRTEQGDSAMYLCASSVEAPANYGYTFGSGTRLTVV.

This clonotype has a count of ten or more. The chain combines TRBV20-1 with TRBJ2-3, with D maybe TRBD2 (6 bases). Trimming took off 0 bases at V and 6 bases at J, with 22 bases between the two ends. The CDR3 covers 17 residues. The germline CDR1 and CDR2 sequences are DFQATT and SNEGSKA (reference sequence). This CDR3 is CSARDVIGRVAEDTQYF. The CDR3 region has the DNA TGCAGTGCTAGAGATGTTATCGGGAGAGTTGCCGAGGATACGCAGTATTTT.

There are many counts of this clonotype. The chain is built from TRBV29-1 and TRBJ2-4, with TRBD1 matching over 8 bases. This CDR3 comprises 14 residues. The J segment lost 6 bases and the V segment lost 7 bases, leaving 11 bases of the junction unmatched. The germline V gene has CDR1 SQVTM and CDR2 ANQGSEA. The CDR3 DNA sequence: TGCAGCGCCGATGTGGGACAGGCGGGAAACATTCAGTACTTC. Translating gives CSADVGQAGNIQYF.

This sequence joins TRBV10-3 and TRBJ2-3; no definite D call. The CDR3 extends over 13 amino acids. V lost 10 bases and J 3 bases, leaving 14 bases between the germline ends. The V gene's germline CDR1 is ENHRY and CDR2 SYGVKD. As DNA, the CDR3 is TGTGCCAACGGGCCAGAGCCTACAGATACGCAGTATTTT. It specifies CANGPEPTDTQYF.

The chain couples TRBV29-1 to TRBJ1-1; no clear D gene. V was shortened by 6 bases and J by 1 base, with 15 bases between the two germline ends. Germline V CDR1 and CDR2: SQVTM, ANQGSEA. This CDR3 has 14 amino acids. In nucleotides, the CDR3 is TGCAGCGTGACTCGTGGGGTGACGAACACTGAAGCTTTCTTT. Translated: CSVTRGVTNTEAFF.

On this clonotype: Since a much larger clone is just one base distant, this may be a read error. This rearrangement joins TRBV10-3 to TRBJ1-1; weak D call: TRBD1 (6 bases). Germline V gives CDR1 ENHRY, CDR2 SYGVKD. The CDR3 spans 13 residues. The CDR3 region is CANREAMNTEASF. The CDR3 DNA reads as TGTGCCAACAGGGAGGCCATGAACACTGAAGCTTCCTTT.

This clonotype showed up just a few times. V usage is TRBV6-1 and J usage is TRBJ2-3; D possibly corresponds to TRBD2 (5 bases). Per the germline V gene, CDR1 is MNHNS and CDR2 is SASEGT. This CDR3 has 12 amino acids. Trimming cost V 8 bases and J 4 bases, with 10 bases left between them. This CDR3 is CASLRAADTQYF. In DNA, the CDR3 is TGTGCCAGCCTGCGAGCGGCAGATACGCAGTATTTT.

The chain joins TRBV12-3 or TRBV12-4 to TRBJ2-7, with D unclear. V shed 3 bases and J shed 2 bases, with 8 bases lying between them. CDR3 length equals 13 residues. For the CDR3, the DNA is TGTGCCAGCAGTTTGAAGGGAACCTACGAGCAGTACTTC. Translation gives CASSLKGTYEQYF.

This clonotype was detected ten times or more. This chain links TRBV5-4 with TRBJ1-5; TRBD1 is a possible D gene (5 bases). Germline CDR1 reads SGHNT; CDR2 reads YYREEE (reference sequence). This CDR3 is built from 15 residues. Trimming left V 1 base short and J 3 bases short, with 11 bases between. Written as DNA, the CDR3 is TGTGCCAGCAGCTTGTCCCCAGGGACCAATCAGCCCCAGCATTTT. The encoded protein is CASSLSPGTNQPQHF.

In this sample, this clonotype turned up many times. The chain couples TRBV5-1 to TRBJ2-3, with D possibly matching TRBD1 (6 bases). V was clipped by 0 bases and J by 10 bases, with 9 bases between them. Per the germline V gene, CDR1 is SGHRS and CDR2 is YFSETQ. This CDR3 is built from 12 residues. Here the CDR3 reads CASSLDTGSQYF. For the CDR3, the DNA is TGCGCCAGCAGCTTGGATACAGGGTCGCAGTATTTT.

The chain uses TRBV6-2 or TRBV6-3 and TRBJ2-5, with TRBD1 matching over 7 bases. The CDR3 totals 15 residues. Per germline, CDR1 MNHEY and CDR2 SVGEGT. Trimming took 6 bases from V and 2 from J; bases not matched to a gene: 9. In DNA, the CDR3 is TGTGCCAGCAGCGACCACCTGGGACAGCAAGAGACCCAGTACTTC. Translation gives CASSDHLGQQETQYF.

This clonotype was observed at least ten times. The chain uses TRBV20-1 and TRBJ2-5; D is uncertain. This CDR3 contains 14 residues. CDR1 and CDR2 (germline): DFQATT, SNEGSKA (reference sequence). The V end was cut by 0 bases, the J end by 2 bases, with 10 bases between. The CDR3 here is CSARERLQQETQYF. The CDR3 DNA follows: TGCAGTGCTAGAGAAAGGCTGCAACAAGAGACCCAGTACTTC.

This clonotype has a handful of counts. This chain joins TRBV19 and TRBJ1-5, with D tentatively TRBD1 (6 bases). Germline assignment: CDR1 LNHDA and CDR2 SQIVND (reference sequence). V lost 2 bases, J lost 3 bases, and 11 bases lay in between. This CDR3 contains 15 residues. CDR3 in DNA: TGTGCCAGTAGTATACAGGGGTCTTCCAATCAGCCCCAGCATTTT. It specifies CASSIQGSSNQPQHF.

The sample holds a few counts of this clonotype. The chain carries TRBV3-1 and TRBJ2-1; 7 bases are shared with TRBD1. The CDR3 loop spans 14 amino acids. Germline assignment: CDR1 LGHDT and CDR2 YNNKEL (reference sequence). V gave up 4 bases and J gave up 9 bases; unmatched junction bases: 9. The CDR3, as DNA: TGTGCCAGCAGCCCCTCGACAGGGCGAAGTGAGCAGTTCTTC. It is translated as CASSPSTGRSEQFF.

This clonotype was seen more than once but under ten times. CDR3 in amino acids: CASGGQGAAGYTF. Written as DNA, the CDR3 is TGTGCCAGCGGGGGACAGGGGGCTGCTGGCTACACCTTC. V is TRBV2 and J is TRBJ1-2; 12 bases fit TRBD1. The CDR3 runs to 13 residues. Trimming took 8 bases from V and 7 from J; bases not matched to a gene: 5. CDR1 and CDR2 (germline): SNHLY, FYNNEI. The full variable domain, completed using reference TRBV2 and TRBJ1-2, is EPEVTQTPSHQVTQMGQEVILRCVPISNHLYFYWYRQILGQKVEFLVSFYNNEISEKSEIFDDQFSVERPDGSNFTLKIRSTKLEDSAMYFCASGGQGAAGYTFGSGTRLTVV.

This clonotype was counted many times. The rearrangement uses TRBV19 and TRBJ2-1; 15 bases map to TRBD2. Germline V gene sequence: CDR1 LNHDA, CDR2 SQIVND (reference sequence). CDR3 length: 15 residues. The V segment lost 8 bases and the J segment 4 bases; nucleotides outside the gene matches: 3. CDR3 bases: TGTGCCAGTCGGACTAGCGGGGGGGATTACAATGAGCAGTTCTTC. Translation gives CASRTSGGDYNEQFF.

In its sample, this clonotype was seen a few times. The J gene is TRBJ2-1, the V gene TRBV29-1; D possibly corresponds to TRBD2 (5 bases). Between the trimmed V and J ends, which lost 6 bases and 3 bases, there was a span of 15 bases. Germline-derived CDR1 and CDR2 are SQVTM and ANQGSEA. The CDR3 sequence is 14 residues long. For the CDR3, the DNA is TGCAGCGTAGCGTCCGACTACAACTACAATGAGCAGTTCTTC. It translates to CSVASDYNYNEQFF.

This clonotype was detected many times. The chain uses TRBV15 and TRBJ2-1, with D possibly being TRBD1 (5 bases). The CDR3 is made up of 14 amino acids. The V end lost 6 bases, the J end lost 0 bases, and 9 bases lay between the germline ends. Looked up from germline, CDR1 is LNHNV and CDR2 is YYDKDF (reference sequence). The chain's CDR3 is CATRTVSSYNEQFF. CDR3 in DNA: TGTGCCACCAGGACAGTTAGCTCCTACAATGAGCAGTTCTTC.